This T cell receptor beta chain derives from a study of kidney transplant recipient with SARS-CoV-2 infection. TCRdb reprocessed the reads via MiXCR and lists one record per CDR3 protein. The repertoire has 200,000 to 300,000 distinct CDR3 sequences, 29% of them found once; the top ten carry nearly 7.5%. J was trimmed by 6 bases and V by 4 bases; bases with no gene match: 10. The CDR3 spans 15 residues. Germline CDR1 SGHVS, CDR2 FNYEAQ. The table lists this clonotype with many counts. The source is a young adult male patient who had COVID-19 and was a kidney transplant recipient. Some T cells could come from the graft donor. Sequenced here: a blood sample, sampled at baseline and on approximately day 120 from a kidney transplant recipient. The rearrangement joins TRBV7-6 to TRBJ1-1; 8 bases are shared with TRBD1. The CDR3 sequence is CASSSLDRERPEAFF. The CDR3 region has the DNA TGTGCCAGCAGCTCCTTGGACAGGGAGAGGCCTGAAGCTTTCTTT.